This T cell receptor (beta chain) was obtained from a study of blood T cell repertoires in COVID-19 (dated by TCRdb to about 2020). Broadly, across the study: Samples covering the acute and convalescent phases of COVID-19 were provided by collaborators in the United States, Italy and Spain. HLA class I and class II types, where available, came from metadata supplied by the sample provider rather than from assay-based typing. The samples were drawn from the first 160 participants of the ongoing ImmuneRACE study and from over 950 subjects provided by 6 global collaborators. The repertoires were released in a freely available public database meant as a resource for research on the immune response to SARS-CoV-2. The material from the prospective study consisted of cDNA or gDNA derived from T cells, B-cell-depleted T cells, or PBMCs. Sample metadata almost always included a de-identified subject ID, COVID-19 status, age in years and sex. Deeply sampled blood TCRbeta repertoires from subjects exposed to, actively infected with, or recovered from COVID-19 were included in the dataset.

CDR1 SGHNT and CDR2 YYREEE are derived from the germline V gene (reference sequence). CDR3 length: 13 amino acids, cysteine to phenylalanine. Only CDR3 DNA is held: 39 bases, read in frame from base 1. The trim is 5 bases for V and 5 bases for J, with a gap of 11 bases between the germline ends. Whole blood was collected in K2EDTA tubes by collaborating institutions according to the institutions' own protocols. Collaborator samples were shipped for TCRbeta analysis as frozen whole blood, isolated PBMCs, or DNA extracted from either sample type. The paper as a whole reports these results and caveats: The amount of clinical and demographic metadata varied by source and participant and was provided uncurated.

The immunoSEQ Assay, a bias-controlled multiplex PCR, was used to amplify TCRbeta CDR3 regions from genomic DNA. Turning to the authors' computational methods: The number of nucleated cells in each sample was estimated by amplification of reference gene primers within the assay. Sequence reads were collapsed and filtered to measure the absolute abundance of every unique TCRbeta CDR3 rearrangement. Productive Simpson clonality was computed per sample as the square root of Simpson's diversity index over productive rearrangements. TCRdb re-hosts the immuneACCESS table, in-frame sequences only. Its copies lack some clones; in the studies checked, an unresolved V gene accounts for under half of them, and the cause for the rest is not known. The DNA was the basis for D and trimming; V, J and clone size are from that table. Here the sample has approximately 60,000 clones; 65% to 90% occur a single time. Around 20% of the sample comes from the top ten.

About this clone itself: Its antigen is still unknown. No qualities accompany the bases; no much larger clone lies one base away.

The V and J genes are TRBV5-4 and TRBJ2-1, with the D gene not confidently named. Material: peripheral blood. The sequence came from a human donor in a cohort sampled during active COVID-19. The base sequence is TGTGCCAGCAGGGCTGGGCAACACAATGAGCAGTTCTTC. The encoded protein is CASRAGQHNEQFF.